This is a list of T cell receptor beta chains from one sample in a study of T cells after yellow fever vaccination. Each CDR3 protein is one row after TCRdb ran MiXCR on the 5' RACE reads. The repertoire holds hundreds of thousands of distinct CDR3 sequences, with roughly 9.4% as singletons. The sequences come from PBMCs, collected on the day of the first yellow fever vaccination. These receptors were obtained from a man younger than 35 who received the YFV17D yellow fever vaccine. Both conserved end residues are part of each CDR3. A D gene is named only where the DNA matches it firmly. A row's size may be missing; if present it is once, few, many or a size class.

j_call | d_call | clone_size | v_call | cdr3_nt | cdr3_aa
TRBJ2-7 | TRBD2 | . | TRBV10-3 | TGTGCCATCAGTGGGGGACTAGCGATGAACTACGAGCAGTACTTC | CAISGGLAMNYEQYF
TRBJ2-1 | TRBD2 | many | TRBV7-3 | TGTGCCAGCAGCTTAGGGGGGGATGAGCAGTTCTTC | CASSLGGDEQFF
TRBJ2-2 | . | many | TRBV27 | TGTGCCAGCAGTTTATCGGGCAGGAACACCGGGGAGCTGTTTTTT | CASSLSGRNTGELFF
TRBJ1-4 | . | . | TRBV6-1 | TGTGCCAGCAGTCCTCCGGGCCTTGAAAAACTGTTTTTT | CASSPPGLEKLFF
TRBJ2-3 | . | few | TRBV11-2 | TGTGCCAGCACGCCGGGGAGTAAACTTAATACGCAGTATTTT | CASTPGSKLNTQYF
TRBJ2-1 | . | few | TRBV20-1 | TGCAGTGCTATACGGGGACTTTACAATGAGCAGTTCTTC | CSAIRGLYNEQFF
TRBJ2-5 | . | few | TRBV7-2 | TGTGCCAGCAGCTTAAATACAGGGAAAGAGACCCAGTACTTC | CASSLNTGKETQYF
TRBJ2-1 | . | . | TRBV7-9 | TGTGCCAGCAGCTTCGGCGGGGCGGGGGCCCGGAATGAGCAGTTCTTC | CASSFGGAGARNEQFF
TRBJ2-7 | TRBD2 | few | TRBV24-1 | TGTGCCACCAGTACGGGACTAGCACCCTACGAGCAGTACTTC | CATSTGLAPYEQYF
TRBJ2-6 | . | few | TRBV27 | TGTGCCAGCACCAACTCTGGGGCCAACGTCCTGACTTTC | CASTNSGANVLTF
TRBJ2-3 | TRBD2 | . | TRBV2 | TGTGCCAGCACTGCGGGAGGGGTTAGGACAGATACGCAGTATTTT | CASTAGGVRTDTQYF
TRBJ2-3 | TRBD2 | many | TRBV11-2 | TGTGCCAACGCCGACGGGAGGCGGGGAGATACGCAGTATTTT | CANADGRRGDTQYF
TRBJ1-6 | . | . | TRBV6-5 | TGTGCCAGCTGGCGATATAATTCACCCCTCCACTTT | CASWRYNSPLHF
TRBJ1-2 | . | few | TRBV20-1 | TGCAGTGCAAAGTGGGGGCATGGCTACACCTTC | CSAKWGHGYTF
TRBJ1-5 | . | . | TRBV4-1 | TGCGCCAGCAGCCAAGGTCAGGCACCGAATCAGCCCCAGCATTTT | CASSQGQAPNQPQHF
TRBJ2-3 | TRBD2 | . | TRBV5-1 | TGCGCCAGCAGCTTGGCCCCTAGCGGGGAAACAGATACGCAGTATTTT | CASSLAPSGETDTQYF
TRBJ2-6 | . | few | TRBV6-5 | TGTGCCAGCAGTTACAACGCTGGGGCCAACGTCCTGACTTTC | CASSYNAGANVLTF